This T cell receptor beta chain was found in a study of CD8+CD57+ T cells in acquired aplastic anemia. The CDR3 has 13 residues. Germline CDR1 is KGHDR and CDR2 is SFDVKD. V was trimmed by 4 bases and J by 8 bases, leaving 13 bases between them. It was patients with CD8+CD57+ cell expansion by flow cytometry who were chosen for sequencing. CDR3 and TCR beta VDJ profiling relied on genomic DNA as the template. One entry per CDR3 protein, called by TCRdb with MiXCR from the reads. Of around 210,000 distinct CDR3 sequences listed, 65% were seen once; the top ten hold about three fifths. The J gene is TRBJ1-2, the V gene TRBV24-1; D ambiguous. This TCR was recovered from a human donor with aplastic anemia. The sample was sorted CD4+, CD8+, or CD8+CD57+ T cells (not recorded which) from PBMCs. CDR3: CATSEFDGIGYTF. CDR3 sequence (DNA): TGTGCCACCAGTGAATTTGATGGAATCGGCTACACCTTC.